Listed below are T cell receptor beta chains from one sample, sequenced in a study of spatial heterogeneity in lung cancer. TCRdb analysed the 5' RACE reads with MiXCR anew, one entry per CDR3 protein. Among about 100,000 distinct CDR3 sequences, approximately 4.7% were seen once, and the ten largest hold about 20%. Sequencing used lung tumor tissue, obtained at surgery. These receptors originate from a male donor with early-stage non-small cell lung cancer. The CDR3 runs from the conserved cysteine through the conserved F or W. D genes are given only for firm matches. Clone size is shown for a subset of rows, as once, few, many or a class of expanded clone.

v_call	d_call	j_call	clone_size	cdr3_aa	cdr3_nt
TRBV4-1	NA	TRBJ2-5	many	CASSDRQTGRETQYF	TGCGCCAGCAGCGATCGACAGACGGGGAGAGAGACCCAGTACTTC
TRBV7-9	NA	TRBJ1-1	many	CSFGKGANTEAFF	TGCAGTTTTGGGAAGGGCGCGAACACTGAAGCTTTCTTT
TRBV15	NA	TRBJ2-1	NA	CATSRGGQYNEQFF	TGTGCCACCAGCAGAGGTGGACAGTACAATGAGCAGTTCTTC
TRBV29-1	NA	TRBJ2-7	many	CSVWGQGESEQYF	TGCAGCGTTTGGGGCCAGGGTGAGTCCGAGCAGTACTTC
TRBV27	NA	TRBJ1-5	many	CASSTGGRQPQHF	TGTGCCAGCAGTACGGGAGGGCGGCAGCCCCAGCATTTT
TRBV7-9	NA	TRBJ1-2	many	CASSPGGGYGYTF	TGTGCCAGCAGTCCGGGAGGAGGCTATGGCTACACCTTC
TRBV4-1	NA	TRBJ2-1	many	CASSQERTGKSYNEQFF	TGCGCCAGCAGCCAAGAACGCACAGGGAAGTCCTACAATGAGCAGTTCTTC
TRBV20-1	NA	TRBJ2-3	many	CSASTRASTDTQYF	TGCAGTGCTAGTACGCGGGCTAGCACAGATACGCAGTATTTT
TRBV29-1	TRBD1	TRBJ2-1	many	CSAFVRDSNEQFF	TGCAGCGCTTTCGTCCGGGACAGCAATGAGCAGTTCTTC
TRBV5-6	NA	TRBJ2-1	few	CASSLAFGQNNEQFF	TGTGCCAGCAGCTTGGCCTTTGGACAGAACAATGAGCAGTTCTTC
TRBV28	NA	TRBJ2-4	many	CASSSITGSKKYF	TGTGCCAGCAGTTCTATTACAGGGTCAAAAAAGTACTTC
TRBV12-3/TRBV12-4	NA	TRBJ2-5	many	CASSLVDRPQETQYF	TGTGCCAGCAGTTTAGTTGACAGGCCCCAAGAGACCCAGTACTTC
TRBV20-1	TRBD1	TRBJ2-2	NA	CSARDYSGRGFSGELFF	TGCAGTGCTAGAGATTATTCGGGCAGGGGGTTTTCCGGGGAGCTGTTTTTT
TRBV27	NA	TRBJ2-3	many	CASSPLEVPRDTQYF	TGTGCCAGCAGTCCCCTGGAGGTTCCCCGGGATACGCAGTATTTT
TRBV6-6	NA	TRBJ2-7	many	CASSSIPGRQYF	TGTGCCAGCAGTTCCATCCCGGGGCGGCAGTACTTC
TRBV20-1	TRBD1	TRBJ2-2	many	CSAIRTGVNTGELFF	TGCAGTGCTATTAGGACAGGGGTAAACACCGGGGAGCTGTTTTTT
TRBV6-5	TRBD2	TRBJ2-1	many	CAVASGSKGNNEQFF	TGTGCCGTCGCGAGCGGGAGTAAAGGGAACAATGAGCAGTTCTTC
TRBV28	NA	TRBJ2-1	NA	CASSPVNFRRGEQFF	TGTGCCAGCAGTCCCGTAAACTTCCGCCGGGGGGAGCAGTTCTTC
TRBV5-6	NA	TRBJ2-5	many	CASSPGPYQETQYF	TGTGCCAGCAGCCCGGGCCCATACCAAGAGACCCAGTACTTC
TRBV20-1	TRBD2	TRBJ2-2	NA	CSAGLAGNTGELFF	TGCAGTGCCGGACTAGCGGGAAACACCGGGGAGCTGTTTTTT
TRBV27	TRBD2	TRBJ2-7	many	CASSLAGSFSYEQYF	TGTGCCAGCTCCTTAGCGGGATCATTTTCCTACGAGCAGTACTTC
TRBV7-6	NA	TRBJ2-3	NA	CASSLPPFGKRGADTQYF	TGTGCCAGCAGCTTACCCCCTTTTGGAAAGCGCGGCGCAGATACGCAGTATTTT
TRBV7-6	TRBD1	TRBJ2-2	many	CASSLLRGSGTGGSGELFF	TGTGCCAGCAGCTTACTTAGGGGCTCCGGGACAGGGGGATCCGGGGAGCTGTTTTTT
TRBV5-1	NA	TRBJ2-3	NA	CASSLDPGSGTQYF	TGCGCCAGCAGCCTGGACCCAGGCTCCGGTACGCAGTATTTT
TRBV29-1	NA	TRBJ2-3	many	CSVEERPDGTDTQYF	TGCAGCGTTGAAGAGCGACCGGATGGCACAGATACGCAGTATTTT
TRBV29-1	TRBD1	TRBJ1-2	many	CSVLSAGQGALGYTF	TGCAGCGTACTTTCTGCGGGACAGGGGGCGCTGGGCTACACCTTC
TRBV2	NA	TRBJ2-3	many	CASSVGYTDTQYF	TGTGCCAGCAGTGTTGGCTACACAGATACGCAGTATTTT
TRBV20-1	NA	TRBJ1-4	many	CSATGGGQRLFF	TGCAGTGCTACCGGCGGCGGGCAGAGACTGTTTTTT
TRBV5-1	TRBD1	TRBJ2-3	many	CASSNDRATDTQYF	TGCGCCAGCAGCAACGACAGGGCCACAGATACGCAGTATTTT
TRBV7-6	NA	TRBJ2-5	few	CASSFGGGEETQYF	TGTGCCAGCAGCTTCGGCGGTGGGGAAGAGACCCAGTACTTC
TRBV7-2	NA	TRBJ2-3	many	CASSLPPPPGTQYF	TGTGCCAGCAGCTTACCTCCCCCACCCGGTACGCAGTATTTT
TRBV28	NA	TRBJ2-7	few	CASSSTDFTYEQYF	TGTGCCAGCAGTTCGACAGATTTCACCTACGAGCAGTACTTC
TRBV30	NA	TRBJ2-4	NA	CAWSLDAKNIQYF	TGTGCCTGGAGTTTGGACGCCAAAAACATTCAGTACTTC
TRBV6-1	NA	TRBJ1-2	NA	CASRNYGYTF	TGTGCCAGCAGGAACTATGGCTACACCTTC
TRBV12-3/TRBV12-4	NA	TRBJ2-2	many	CASSSEEGQGPGELFF	TGTGCCAGCAGTTCGGAGGAGGGGCAGGGTCCCGGGGAGCTGTTTTTT
TRBV12-3/TRBV12-4	NA	TRBJ2-5	many	CASSLGSLETQYF	TGTGCCAGCAGTTTAGGGTCCTTAGAGACCCAGTACTTC
TRBV12-3/TRBV12-4	NA	TRBJ2-7	NA	CASSLGAASSYEQYF	TGTGCCAGCAGTTTAGGGGCAGCTAGCTCCTACGAGCAGTACTTC
TRBV7-6	NA	TRBJ1-3	many	CASSKTVDSGNTIYF	TGTGCCAGCAGCAAGACAGTTGACTCTGGAAACACCATATATTTT
TRBV27	NA	TRBJ1-1	many	CASSFTGNTEAFF	TGTGCCAGCAGTTTTACAGGAAACACTGAAGCTTTCTTT
TRBV24-1	TRBD1	TRBJ2-1	many	CATSDLQGDEQFF	TGTGCCACCAGTGATTTGCAGGGGGATGAGCAGTTCTTC
TRBV27	NA	TRBJ1-1	many	CASSLSSLPAEAFF	TGTGCCAGCAGTTTATCATCCCTCCCCGCGGAAGCTTTCTTT
TRBV6-2/TRBV6-3	NA	TRBJ2-6	NA	CASSYVSSGANVLTF	TGTGCCAGCAGTTACGTGAGCTCTGGGGCCAACGTCCTGACTTTC
TRBV11-2	NA	TRBJ2-7	many	CASSPTPYDSYF	TGTGCCAGCAGCCCTACACCCTACGATTCGTACTTC
TRBV27	TRBD1	TRBJ2-5	NA	CASRTGNQETQYF	TGTGCCAGCAGGACAGGGAACCAAGAGACCCAGTACTTC
TRBV27	NA	TRBJ1-2	NA	CASSLYAGDYGYTF	TGTGCCAGCAGTTTATACGCAGGGGACTATGGCTACACCTTC
TRBV28	NA	TRBJ2-1	few	CASSSPYPGADEQFF	TGTGCCAGCAGTTCCCCATACCCGGGGGCGGATGAGCAGTTCTTC
TRBV12-3/TRBV12-4	TRBD2	TRBJ2-1	many	CASRPRLAGNNEQFF	TGTGCCAGCAGGCCCCGACTAGCGGGAAACAATGAGCAGTTCTTC
TRBV20-1	NA	TRBJ1-2	many	CSARDRDIVSNYGYTF	TGCAGTGCTAGAGATCGGGATATTGTCAGTAACTATGGCTACACCTTC
TRBV5-1	NA	TRBJ1-5	many	CASSLGVRGEEPQHF	TGCGCCAGCAGCCTAGGGGTCCGGGGCGAAGAGCCCCAGCATTTT
TRBV5-1	NA	TRBJ2-7	many	CASSLFRGEYEQYF	TGCGCCAGCAGCTTGTTCAGGGGGGAATACGAGCAGTACTTC
TRBV25-1	NA	TRBJ1-2	NA	CASSGRGQSTVLAF	TGTGCCAGCAGTGGTCGGGGACAATCGACCGTACTCGCCTTC
TRBV6-6	NA	TRBJ2-5	many	CASSWNQETQYF	TGTGCCAGCAGTTGGAACCAAGAGACCCAGTACTTC
TRBV10-3	NA	TRBJ2-1	NA	CASLGVGGSLYNEQFF	TGTGCCTCACTTGGGGTAGGTGGGTCGCTCTACAATGAGCAGTTCTTC
TRBV27	NA	TRBJ2-7	many	CASSLYLGAGTYEQYF	TGTGCCAGCAGTTTATATCTCGGAGCGGGTACCTACGAGCAGTACTTC
TRBV7-8	NA	TRBJ2-3	many	CASSPTSEATLISTDTQYF	TGTGCCAGCAGCCCTACATCCGAGGCAACGTTGATTAGCACAGATACGCAGTATTTT
TRBV20-1	NA	TRBJ1-1	NA	CSATRYTEAFF	TGCAGTGCTACCCGATACACTGAAGCTTTCTTT
TRBV28	NA	TRBJ2-3	many	CASSLGSGLTDTQYF	TGTGCCAGCAGTTTGGGCTCGGGGCTCACAGATACGCAGTATTTT
TRBV5-1	TRBD1	TRBJ1-2	many	CASSPGQAGYGYTF	TGCGCCAGCAGCCCGGGACAGGCGGGCTATGGCTACACCTTC
TRBV9	TRBD2	TRBJ2-3	many	CASSFSGNTPDTQYF	TGTGCCAGCAGCTTTAGCGGGAATACCCCAGATACGCAGTATTTT